This is a list of T cell receptor beta chains from one sample in a study of blood T cell repertoires in COVID-19. Method: immunoSEQ multiplex PCR; TCRdb's copy keeps in-frame clones and lacks some. The data show 200,000 to 250,000 clones, over 80% seen once. Sequencing input: peripheral blood. The receptors come from a man aged 25 to 45 with COVID-19, enrolled during active disease. CDR3s include the opening cysteine and the closing phenylalanine or tryptophan. A D gene is named only where the DNA matches it firmly. The size of a clone is reported for some rows only, either as once, few or many, or as a class for expanded clones.

v_call	d_call	j_call	clone_size	cdr3_nt	cdr3_aa
TRBV7-2	TRBD2	TRBJ2-3	NA	TGTGCCAGCAGCTTAGAGGGACTAGCGGGAGATACGCAGTATTTT	CASSLEGLAGDTQYF
TRBV11-2	NA	TRBJ1-6	NA	TGTGCCAGCAGCTCCTTACGGGGGGCTCGTAATTCACCCCTCCACTTT	CASSSLRGARNSPLHF
TRBV27	NA	TRBJ2-7	NA	TGTGCCAGCCACCCCCGGGGAGACTTTTACGAGCAGTACTTC	CASHPRGDFYEQYF
TRBV7-9	TRBD1	TRBJ1-2	NA	TGTGCCAGCAGCTCTAACAGGGGGCGAGGCTATGGCTACACCTTC	CASSSNRGRGYGYTF
TRBV19	TRBD1	TRBJ1-4	once	TGTGCCAGTGGGGGGAGGACAGGATTTGAAAAACTGTTTTTT	CASGGRTGFEKLFF
TRBV7-3	NA	TRBJ1-2	NA	TGTGCCAGCAGCTTACAGGGAACCTACGGCTACACCTTC	CASSLQGTYGYTF
TRBV9	NA	TRBJ1-6	NA	TGTGCCAGCAGCCCACGGACAAGTCCCTATATACCCCTCCACTTT	CASSPRTSPYIPLHF
TRBV19	TRBD2	TRBJ2-7	NA	TGTGCCAGTAGTGCCTCTAGCGGAGCCTACTACGAGCAGTACTTC	CASSASSGAYYEQYF
TRBV7-9	TRBD2	TRBJ2-3	NA	TGTGCCAGCAGCTTAGAGGCGGGAGCTCGCACAGATACGCAGTATTTT	CASSLEAGARTDTQYF
TRBV12-2	NA	TRBJ1-6	NA	TGTGCAAGTCGCCCGCGGGACAGGGATGATTCACCCCTCCACTTT	CASRPRDRDDSPLHF
TRBV5-1	NA	TRBJ2-1	NA	TGCGCCAGCATGATCCCATCAGGGGAGGGAACCTACAATGAGCAGTTCTTC	CASMIPSGEGTYNEQFF
TRBV7-3	NA	TRBJ2-2	NA	TGTGCCAGCAGCTTAACATATCCCGGGGAGCTGTTTTTT	CASSLTYPGELFF
TRBV28	TRBD1	TRBJ1-5	NA	TGTGCCAGCACCTATACCAGGGGGCGGGATCAGCCCCAGCATTTT	CASTYTRGRDQPQHF
TRBV2	TRBD2	TRBJ2-7	NA	TGTGCCAGCAACAAGCTGGCGGGAGGGAACGAGCAGTACTTC	CASNKLAGGNEQYF
TRBV3-1/TRBV3-2	NA	TRBJ2-2	NA	TGTGCCGCGCTCACCCACGGGGAGCTGTTTTTT	CAALTHGELFF
TRBV7-9	NA	TRBJ1-2	NA	TGTGCCAGCAGTCCTCCGAGTGGGTGGCCGGGCTATGGCTACACCTTC	CASSPPSGWPGYGYTF
TRBV18	NA	TRBJ2-1	NA	TGTGCCAGCTCACCACGCCTAGATGAGCAGTTCTTC	CASSPRLDEQFF
TRBV3-1/TRBV3-2	NA	TRBJ1-4	few	TGTGCCAGCAGCCTCCTCAGGGGATTGGACGGTGAAAAACTGTTTTTT	CASSLLRGLDGEKLFF
TRBV5-6	NA	TRBJ2-5	NA	TGTGCCAGCAGCCCGGCGAGGACCACCGCGGGGGAGACCCAGTACTTC	CASSPARTTAGETQYF
TRBV7-9	NA	TRBJ1-5	NA	TGTGCCAGCAGACCTCTGACGATGGGGGGGTATCAGCCCCAGCATTTT	CASRPLTMGGYQPQHF
TRBV7-2	TRBD2	TRBJ2-7	NA	TGTGCCAGCAGCTTAAAAGGGAACCGGGGGGCCTACGAGCAGTACTTC	CASSLKGNRGAYEQYF
TRBV11-2	NA	TRBJ2-7	NA	TGTGCCACCCACAGGGTCAACAGGTACTACGAGCAGTACTTC	CATHRVNRYYEQYF
TRBV3-1/TRBV3-2	NA	TRBJ2-3	NA	TGTGCCAGCAGCCTAACCGTCCGGGGATCCCGCCCGTTGGGCACAGATACGCAGTATTTT	CASSLTVRGSRPLGTDTQYF
TRBV6-1	NA	TRBJ1-4	NA	TGTGCCAGCAGTGACTACCCTCCGAGAGAAACTAATGAAAAACTGTTTTTT	CASSDYPPRETNEKLFF
TRBV5-1	TRBD2	TRBJ2-1	NA	TGCGCCAGCAGCTGGGAGCCTAGCGGGGGGGCCAGTGAGCAGTTCTTC	CASSWEPSGGASEQFF
TRBV18	TRBD1	TRBJ1-2	once	TGTGCCAGCTCACCACCGGGGACAGGATCCATCGGGGACGGCTACACCTTC	CASSPPGTGSIGDGYTF
TRBV15	TRBD1	TRBJ1-6	NA	TGTGCCACCAGCGTCGGGGACAGGGTCCATTCACCCCTCCACTTT	CATSVGDRVHSPLHF
TRBV4-1	NA	TRBJ2-1	NA	TGCGCCAGCAGCCAAGTCTATGGTAGAAATGAGCAGTTCTTC	CASSQVYGRNEQFF
TRBV24-1	TRBD1	TRBJ2-2	once	TGTGCCACCAGTGAGACCGGGACAGGGTACACCGGGGAGCTGTTTTTT	CATSETGTGYTGELFF
TRBV2	TRBD1	TRBJ2-3	NA	TGTGCCAGGGACAGGGCCCTTAGCACAGATACGCAGTATTTT	CARDRALSTDTQYF
TRBV7-8	TRBD1	TRBJ1-4	NA	TGTGCCAGCAGCTTAGGGACAGGGGGGATTATAGCTAATAAAAAACTGTTTTTT	CASSLGTGGIIANKKLFF
TRBV4-3	TRBD2	TRBJ2-4	NA	TGCGCCAGCAGCCGCCTACTAGCGGGGGGGGACATTCAGTACTTC	CASSRLLAGGDIQYF
TRBV7-9	TRBD1	TRBJ1-1	NA	TGTGCCAGCAGCTTAGTGACAGGGTTTTCTGGGAAAGAAGCTTTCTTT	CASSLVTGFSGKEAFF
TRBV14	TRBD2	TRBJ2-3	NA	TGTGCCAGCAGCCAAGTTAGCGGGAGCGCAGATACGCAGTATTTT	CASSQVSGSADTQYF
TRBV15	NA	TRBJ2-7	NA	TGTGCCACCAGCAGAGATAGAGGGAAGTACGAGCAGTACTTC	CATSRDRGKYEQYF
TRBV28	NA	TRBJ1-5	NA	TGTGCCAGCAGTCCCCTTAACAATCAGCCCCAGCATTTT	CASSPLNNQPQHF
TRBV2	TRBD1	TRBJ2-7	once	TGTGCCAGGTCCGGGACAGGGTCGTACGAGCAGTACTTC	CARSGTGSYEQYF
TRBV4-3	TRBD1	TRBJ2-7	NA	TGCGCCAGCAGCCAAGAGAACAGGGGCTCCTACGAGCAGTACTTC	CASSQENRGSYEQYF
TRBV18	NA	TRBJ1-1	NA	TGTGCCAGCTCACCTCGGTCACGAAACACTGAAGCTTTCTTT	CASSPRSRNTEAFF
TRBV2	NA	TRBJ1-3	NA	TGTGCCAGCAATACAGACGCCGGATCTGGAAACACCATATATTTT	CASNTDAGSGNTIYF
TRBV7-2	TRBD1	TRBJ1-2	NA	TGTGCCAGCAGCTTCACCGGGACAGGAGGCTGGACCTATGGCTACACCTTC	CASSFTGTGGWTYGYTF
TRBV20-1	NA	TRBJ2-1	NA	TGCAGTGCCGGTCCATACAATGAGCAGTTCTTC	CSAGPYNEQFF
TRBV23-1	TRBD2	TRBJ2-7	NA	TGCGCCAGCAGCCAAGGTGGGGGGGGATGCGAGCAGTACTTC	CASSQGGGGCEQYF
TRBV5-3	TRBD1	TRBJ1-5	once	TGTGCCAGAAGCTTGACGGGACAGGCCCCGGACCAGCCCCAGCATTTT	CARSLTGQAPDQPQHF
TRBV27	TRBD1	TRBJ1-3	NA	TGTGCCAGCAGGAGGACAGGGTCTGGAAACACCATATATTTT	CASRRTGSGNTIYF
TRBV6-4	NA	TRBJ1-1	once	TGTGCCAGCAGTCAGGGAATCTGGGGCACTGAAGCTTTCTTT	CASSQGIWGTEAFF
TRBV7-9	NA	TRBJ2-6	NA	TGTGCCAGCAGCTCCCAGGGTACTGGGGCCAACGTCCTGACTTTC	CASSSQGTGANVLTF
TRBV5-4	TRBD1	TRBJ1-3	few	TGTGCCAGCAGCTTCCCGGGACAGGGGGCGACGGGAAACACCATATATTTT	CASSFPGQGATGNTIYF
TRBV6-2/TRBV6-3	TRBD1	TRBJ2-1	NA	TGTGCCAGCAGTTACTCGAGGGGACAGGGTCCGGGGTTTTACAATGAGCAGTTCTTC	CASSYSRGQGPGFYNEQFF
TRBV19	NA	TRBJ2-7	NA	TGTGCCAGTAGTATGGATGCGGGAAGCTCCTACGAGCAGTACTTC	CASSMDAGSSYEQYF
TRBV7-3	TRBD1	TRBJ2-3	NA	TGTGCCAGCAGCTTAATAGGGACAACAGGGGGCACAGATACGCAGTATTTT	CASSLIGTTGGTDTQYF
TRBV30	TRBD1	TRBJ2-7	NA	TGTGCCTGGAGGGGACAGGGGAATTCCTACGAGCAGTACTTC	CAWRGQGNSYEQYF
TRBV7-9	NA	TRBJ1-2	NA	TGTGCCAGCAGCGAGGACAGCAACTATGGCTACACCTTC	CASSEDSNYGYTF
TRBV6-6	NA	TRBJ2-3	NA	TGTGCCAGCAGTTATGATGCAGTTCGCACAGATACGCAGTATTTT	CASSYDAVRTDTQYF
TRBV6-4	NA	TRBJ1-2	NA	TGTGCCAGCAGTGACTCTGGGCAGGGGTATGGCTACACCTTC	CASSDSGQGYGYTF